This T cell receptor beta chain appears in the sequencing data of a study of identical twins. TCRdb re-derived calls from the 5' RACE reads in MiXCR, one entry per CDR3 protein. The repertoire holds some 270,000 distinct CDR3 sequences, with about 8.3% as singletons. Trimming removed 7 bases from V and 2 bases from J, with 20 bases in between. The CDR3 totals 16 residues. Germline V gene data show CDR1 as SGHDT and CDR2 as YYEEEE. This clonotype has ten or more counts. The same specimen was also included in a second study, on yellow fever vaccine responses in identical twins.

Sample: CD8+ T cells sorted from blood. V is TRBV5-6 and J is TRBJ2-3; D possibly uses TRBD1 or TRBD2 (7 bases each). The receptor comes from a woman aged 18-29 years in good health. CDR3 region: CASRLGAGGVTDTQYF. CDR3 DNA: TGTGCCAGCCGTCTGGGGGCAGGGGGGGTCACAGATACGCAGTATTTT. The variable domain in full, with the rest retrieved from reference TRBV5-6 and TRBJ2-3, is DAGVTQSPTHLIKTRGQQVTLRCSPKSGHDTVSWYQQALGQGPQFIFQYYEEEERQRGNFPDRFSGHQFPNYSSELNVNALLLGDSALYLCASRLGAGGVTDTQYFGPGTRLTVL.